This record concerns one T cell receptor (beta chain) sequence. Sequenced by immunoSEQ multiplex PCR; TCRdb stores in-frame clones only, minus some. The sample contains tens of thousands of clones, about 84% of which appear only once. In germline, CDR1 is MNHNS, CDR2 SASEGT. V was trimmed by 4 bases and J by 1 base, leaving 16 bases between them. This CDR3 is 16 amino acids long. The sample is drawn from a study of blood T cell repertoires in COVID-19. This chain connects TRBV6-1 to TRBJ1-2; TRBD1 might be the D (6 bases). The sequencing sample was made of peripheral blood. This sequence originates from a woman in her 70s with acute or convalescent COVID-19. The CDR3 sequence: CASSAGQTIFNYGYTF. The CDR3 DNA is TGTGCCAGCAGTGCTGGACAGACTATATTTAACTATGGCTACACCTTC.